The clone carrying this T cell receptor (beta chain) was observed a handful of times. This record comes from a study of identical twins. Trimming pared 3 bases from V and 7 bases from J, leaving 6 bases between. Germline loops: CDR1 DFQATT, CDR2 SNEGSKA (reference sequence). The CDR3 is made up of 11 amino acids. TCRdb recomputed calls from the 5' RACE reads with MiXCR, one row per CDR3 protein. The data show hundreds of thousands of distinct CDR3 sequences, with 15% to 20% seen just once and approximately 14% held by the top ten. The donor group consisted entirely of healthy Caucasians. In addition, the sample was reused for a study of T cells expressing NK-cell markers.

This sequence was found in a woman aged 18-29 years in good health. The chain employs TRBV20-1 and TRBJ2-2; no clear D. Source material: PBMCs. The chain's CDR3 is CSASTVGELFF. Written as DNA, the CDR3 is TGCAGTGCTAGTACGGTCGGGGAGCTGTTTTTT.